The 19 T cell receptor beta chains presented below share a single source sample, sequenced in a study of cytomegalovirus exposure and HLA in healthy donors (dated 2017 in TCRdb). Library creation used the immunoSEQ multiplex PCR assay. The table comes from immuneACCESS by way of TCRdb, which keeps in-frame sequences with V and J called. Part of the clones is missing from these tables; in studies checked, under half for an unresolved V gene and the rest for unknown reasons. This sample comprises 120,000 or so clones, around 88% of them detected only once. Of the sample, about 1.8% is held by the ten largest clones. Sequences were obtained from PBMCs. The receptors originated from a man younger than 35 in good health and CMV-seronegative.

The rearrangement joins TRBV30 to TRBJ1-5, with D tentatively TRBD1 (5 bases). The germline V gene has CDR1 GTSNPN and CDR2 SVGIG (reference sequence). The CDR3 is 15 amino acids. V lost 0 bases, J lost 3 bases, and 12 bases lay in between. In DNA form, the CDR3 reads TGTGCCTGGAGTGTATCAGGGCTCTTCAATCAGCCCCAGCATTTT. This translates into CAWSVSGLFNQPQHF.

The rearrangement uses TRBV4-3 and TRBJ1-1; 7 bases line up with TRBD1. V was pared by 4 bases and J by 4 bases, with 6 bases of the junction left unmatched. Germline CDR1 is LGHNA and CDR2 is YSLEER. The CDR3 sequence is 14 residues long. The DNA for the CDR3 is TGCGCCAGCAGCCGCGGTTCAGGGGGCACTGAAGCTTTCTTT. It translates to CASSRGSGGTEAFF.

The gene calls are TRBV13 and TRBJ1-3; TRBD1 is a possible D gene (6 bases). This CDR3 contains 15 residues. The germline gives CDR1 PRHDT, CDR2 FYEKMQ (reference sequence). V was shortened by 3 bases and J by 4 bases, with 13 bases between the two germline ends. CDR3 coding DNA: TGTGCCAGCAGCTTTTTCGGGGGGACAGGAAACACCATATATTTT. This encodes CASSFFGGTGNTIYF.

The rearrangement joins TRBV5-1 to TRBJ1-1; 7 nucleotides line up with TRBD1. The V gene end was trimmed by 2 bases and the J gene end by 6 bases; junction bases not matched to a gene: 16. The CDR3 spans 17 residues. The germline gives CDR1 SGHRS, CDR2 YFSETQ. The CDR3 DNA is TGCGCCAGCAGCTTTCTTGCCGACAGGGCTACTTTTCCTGAAGCTTTCTTT. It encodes CASSFLADRATFPEAFF. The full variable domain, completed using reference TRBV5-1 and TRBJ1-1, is KAGVTQTPRYLIKTRGQQVTLSCSPISGHRSVSWYQQTPGQGLQFLFEYFSETQRNKGNFPGRFSGRQFSNSRSEMNVSTLELGDSALYLCASSFLADRATFPEAFFGQGTRLTVV.

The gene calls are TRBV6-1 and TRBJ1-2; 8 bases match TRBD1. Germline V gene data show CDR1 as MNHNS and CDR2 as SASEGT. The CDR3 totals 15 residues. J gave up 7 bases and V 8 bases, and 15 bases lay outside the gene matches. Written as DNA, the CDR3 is TGTGCCAGCCAGGTCGAACAGGGGGTATTCGGTGGCTACACCTTC. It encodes CASQVEQGVFGGYTF.

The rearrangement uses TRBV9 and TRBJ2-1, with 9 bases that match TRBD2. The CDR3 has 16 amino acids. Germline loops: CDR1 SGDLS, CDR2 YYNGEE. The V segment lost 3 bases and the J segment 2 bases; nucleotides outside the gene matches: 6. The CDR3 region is CASSARIAGAYNEQFF. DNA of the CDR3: TGTGCCAGCAGCGCGAGAATAGCGGGGGCCTACAATGAGCAGTTCTTC.

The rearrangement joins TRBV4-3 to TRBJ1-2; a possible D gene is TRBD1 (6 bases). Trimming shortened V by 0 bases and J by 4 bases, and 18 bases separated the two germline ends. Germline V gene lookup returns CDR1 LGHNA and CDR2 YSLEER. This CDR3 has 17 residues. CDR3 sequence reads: CASSQEQGHSNSYGYTF. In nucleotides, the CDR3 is TGCGCCAGCAGCCAAGAACAGGGACACTCGAATAGCTATGGCTACACCTTC.

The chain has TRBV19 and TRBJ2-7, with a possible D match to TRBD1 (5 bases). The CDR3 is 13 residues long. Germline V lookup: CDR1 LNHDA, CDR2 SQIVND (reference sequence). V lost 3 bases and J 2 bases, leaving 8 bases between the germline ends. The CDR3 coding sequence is TGTGCCAGTAGTATGGGGCAAACCTACGAGCAGTACTTC. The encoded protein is CASSMGQTYEQYF.

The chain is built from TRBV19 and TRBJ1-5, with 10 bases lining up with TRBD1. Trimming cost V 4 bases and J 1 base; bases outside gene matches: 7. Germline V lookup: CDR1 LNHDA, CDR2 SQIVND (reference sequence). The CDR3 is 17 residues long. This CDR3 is CASSTVDRGRSNQPQHF. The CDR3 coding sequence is TGTGCCAGTAGTACCGTAGACAGGGGGCGAAGCAATCAGCCCCAGCATTTT.

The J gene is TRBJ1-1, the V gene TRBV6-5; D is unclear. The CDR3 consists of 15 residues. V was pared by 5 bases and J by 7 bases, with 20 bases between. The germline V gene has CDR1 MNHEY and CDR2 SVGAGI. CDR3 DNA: TGTGCCAGCAGTCGCGGTAGTCCACCTGCTGGTGAAGCTTTCTTT. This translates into CASSRGSPPAGEAFF.

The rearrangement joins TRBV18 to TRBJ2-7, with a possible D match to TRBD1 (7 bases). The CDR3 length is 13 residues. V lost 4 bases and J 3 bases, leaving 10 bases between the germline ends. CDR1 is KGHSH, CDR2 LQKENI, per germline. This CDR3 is CASSRGTDYEQYF. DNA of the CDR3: TGTGCCAGCTCACGCGGGACAGACTACGAGCAGTACTTC.

The CDR3 region is CASSFIPPGSTEAFF. CDR3 nucleotide sequence: TGTGCCAGCAGCTTCATACCACCGGGGTCCACTGAAGCTTTCTTT. The chain carries TRBV7-2 and TRBJ1-1, with D uncertain. The germline V gene has CDR1 SGHTA and CDR2 FQGNSA. This CDR3 has 15 residues. V lost 3 bases to trimming and J lost 4 bases, with 15 bases between them. The whole variable domain, remainder taken from reference TRBV7-2 and TRBJ1-1, is GAGVSQSPSNKVTEKGKDVELRCDPISGHTALYWYRQSLGQGLEFLIYFQGNSAPDKSGLPSDRFSAERTGGSVSTLTIQRTQQEDSAVYLCASSFIPPGSTEAFFGQGTRLTVV.

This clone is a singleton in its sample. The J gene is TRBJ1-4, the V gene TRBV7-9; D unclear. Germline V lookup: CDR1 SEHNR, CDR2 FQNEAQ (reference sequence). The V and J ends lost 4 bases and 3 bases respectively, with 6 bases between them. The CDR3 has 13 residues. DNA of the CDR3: TGTGCCAGCAGCTCGCACTCTAATGAAAAACTGTTTTTT. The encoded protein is CASSSHSNEKLFF.

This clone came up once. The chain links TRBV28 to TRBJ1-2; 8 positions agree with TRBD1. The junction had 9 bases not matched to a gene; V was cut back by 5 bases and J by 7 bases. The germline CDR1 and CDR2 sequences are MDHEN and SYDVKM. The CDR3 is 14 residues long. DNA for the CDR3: TGTGCCAGCAGTGTCGCAGGGGGCGGCGGTGGCTACACCTTC. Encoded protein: CASSVAGGGGGYTF.

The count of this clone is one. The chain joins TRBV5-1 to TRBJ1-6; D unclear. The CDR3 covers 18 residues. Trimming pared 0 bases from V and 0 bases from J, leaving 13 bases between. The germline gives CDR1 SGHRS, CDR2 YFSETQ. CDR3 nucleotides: TGCGCCAGCAGCTTGGCCCCTTCACTTAGCTCCTATAATTCACCCCTCCACTTT. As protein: CASSLAPSLSSYNSPLHF.

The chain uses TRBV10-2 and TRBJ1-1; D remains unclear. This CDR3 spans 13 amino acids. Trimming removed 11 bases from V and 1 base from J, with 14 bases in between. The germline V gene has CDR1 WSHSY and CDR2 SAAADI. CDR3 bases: TGCGCCGACCGCGCGGGTGCGAACACTGAAGCTTTCTTT. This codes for CADRAGANTEAFF.

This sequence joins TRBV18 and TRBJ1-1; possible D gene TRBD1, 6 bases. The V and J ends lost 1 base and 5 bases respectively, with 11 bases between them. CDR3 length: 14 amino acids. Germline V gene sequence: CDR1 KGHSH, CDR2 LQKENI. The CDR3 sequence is CASSPLSQGTEAFF. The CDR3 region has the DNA TGTGCCAGCTCACCACTCTCTCAGGGGACTGAAGCTTTCTTT.

The CDR3 nucleotides are TGCGCCAGCAGCCAAGTGTGGGGACAGGGTGGCAACACTGAAGCTTTCTTT. Translating gives CASSQVWGQGGNTEAFF. This rearrangement joins TRBV4-3 to TRBJ1-1; 9 bases map to TRBD1. The trim removed 1 base at V and 2 bases at J, leaving 8 bases unmatched. The CDR3 covers 17 residues. Germline CDR1 and CDR2: LGHNA and YSLEER.

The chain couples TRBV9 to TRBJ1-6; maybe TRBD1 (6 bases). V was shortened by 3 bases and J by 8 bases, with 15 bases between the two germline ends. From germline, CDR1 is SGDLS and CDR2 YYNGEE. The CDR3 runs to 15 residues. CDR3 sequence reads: CASSGGQGKDSPLHF. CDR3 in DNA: TGTGCCAGCAGCGGGGGGCAGGGCAAGGATTCACCCCTCCACTTT. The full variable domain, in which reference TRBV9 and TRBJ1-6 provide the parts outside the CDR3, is DSGVTQTPKHLITATGQRVTLRCSPRSGDLSVYWYQQSLDQGLQFLIQYYNGEERAKGNILERFSAQQFPDLHSELNLSSLELGDSALYFCASSGGQGKDSPLHFGNGTRLTVT.